This T cell receptor beta chain was retrieved from a study of blood T cell repertoires in COVID-19. Study summary: Both acute and convalescent COVID-19 samples were obtained from the United States, Italy and Spain. T cells, B-cell-depleted T cells, or PBMCs supplied cDNA or gDNA.

Original analysis: Using reference gene primer amplification, nucleated cell counts were estimated. Assay: immunoSEQ multiplex PCR; the TCRdb copy retains only in-frame clones and omits some. V and J calls and clone size are those listed in that table; D and trimming were worked out from the DNA. The sample records approximately 85,000 clones, 70% to 90% being singletons. The CDR3 is 12 amino acids. Germline V CDR1 and CDR2: MNHEY, SVGEGT. V was pared by 4 bases and J by 11 bases, with 14 bases between. The clonotype was recovered from a human donor in a cohort sampled during active COVID-19. Source material: peripheral blood. V is TRBV6-2 or TRBV6-3 and J is TRBJ1-1; D is unresolved. The CDR3 DNA is TGTGCCAGCAGTTCTCAAGGCACCGGGGCTTTCTTT. It is translated as CASSSQGTGAFF.